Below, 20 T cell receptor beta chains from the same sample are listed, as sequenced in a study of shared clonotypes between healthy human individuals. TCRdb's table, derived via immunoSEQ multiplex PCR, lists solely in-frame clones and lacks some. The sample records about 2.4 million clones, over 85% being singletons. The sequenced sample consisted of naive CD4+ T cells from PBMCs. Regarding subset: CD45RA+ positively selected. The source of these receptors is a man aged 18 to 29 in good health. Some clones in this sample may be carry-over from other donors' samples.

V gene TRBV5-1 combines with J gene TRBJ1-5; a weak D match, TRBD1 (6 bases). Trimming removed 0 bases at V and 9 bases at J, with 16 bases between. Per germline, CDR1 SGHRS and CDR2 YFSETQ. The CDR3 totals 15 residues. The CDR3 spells CASSLESGALAPQHF. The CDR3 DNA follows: TGCGCCAGCAGCTTGGAGTCGGGGGCTCTTGCGCCCCAGCATTTT. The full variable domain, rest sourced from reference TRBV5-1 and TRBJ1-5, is KAGVTQTPRYLIKTRGQQVTLSCSPISGHRSVSWYQQTPGQGLQFLFEYFSETQRNKGNFPGRFSGRQFSNSRSEMNVSTLELGDSALYLCASSLESGALAPQHFGDGTRLSIL.

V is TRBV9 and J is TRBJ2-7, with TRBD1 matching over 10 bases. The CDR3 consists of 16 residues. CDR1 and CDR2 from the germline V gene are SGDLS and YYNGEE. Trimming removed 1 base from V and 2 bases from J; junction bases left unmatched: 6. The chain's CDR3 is CASSVYGTGETYEQYF. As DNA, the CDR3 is TGTGCCAGCAGCGTATACGGGACAGGGGAAACCTACGAGCAGTACTTC.

DNA for the CDR3: TGTGCCAGCAACCAGGACAGGGGCACTGAAGCTTTCTTT. The encoded protein is CASNQDRGTEAFF. V gene TRBV2 combines with J gene TRBJ1-1; 9 bases align to TRBD1. CDR3 length equals 13 residues. With 7 bases clipped from V and 4 bases from J, the junction kept 4 bases outside the gene matches. The germline V gene has CDR1 SNHLY and CDR2 FYNNEI. Based on the CDR3 plus reference TRBV2 and TRBJ1-1, the full variable domain is EPEVTQTPSHQVTQMGQEVILRCVPISNHLYFYWYRQILGQKVEFLVSFYNNEISEKSEIFDDQFSVERPDGSNFTLKIRSTKLEDSAMYFCASNQDRGTEAFFGQGTRLTVV.

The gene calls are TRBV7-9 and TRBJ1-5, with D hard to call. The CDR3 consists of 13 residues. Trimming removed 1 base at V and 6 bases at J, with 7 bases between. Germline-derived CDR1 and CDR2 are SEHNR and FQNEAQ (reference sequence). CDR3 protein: CASSLEYFQPQHF. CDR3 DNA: TGTGCCAGCAGCTTAGAGTATTTTCAGCCCCAGCATTTT.

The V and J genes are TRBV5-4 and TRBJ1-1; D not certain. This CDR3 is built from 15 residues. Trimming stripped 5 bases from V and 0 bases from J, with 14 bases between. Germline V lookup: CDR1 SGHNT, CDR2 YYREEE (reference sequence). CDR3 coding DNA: TGTGCCAGCAGTCCTGATCTTCTGATGAACACTGAAGCTTTCTTT. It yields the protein CASSPDLLMNTEAFF.

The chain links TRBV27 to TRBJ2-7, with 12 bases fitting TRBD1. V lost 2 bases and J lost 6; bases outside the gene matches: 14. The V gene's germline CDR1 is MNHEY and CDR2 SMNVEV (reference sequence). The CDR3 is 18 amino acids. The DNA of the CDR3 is TGTGCCAGCAGTTTAGGGAGCGGAGGGACAGGGGGCTTCGGCGAGCAGTACTTC. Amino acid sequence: CASSLGSGGTGGFGEQYF.

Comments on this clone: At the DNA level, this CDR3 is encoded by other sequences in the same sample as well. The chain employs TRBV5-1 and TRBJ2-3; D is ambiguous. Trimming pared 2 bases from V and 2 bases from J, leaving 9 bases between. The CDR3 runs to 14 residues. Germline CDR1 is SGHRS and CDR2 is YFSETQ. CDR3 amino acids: CASSLTPYTDTQYF. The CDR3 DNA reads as TGCGCCAGCAGCTTAACCCCCTACACAGATACGCAGTATTTT.

CDR3 sequence reads: CASPGTGYNEQFF. CDR3 coding DNA: TGTGCCTCACCAGGGACTGGCTACAATGAGCAGTTCTTC. The V gene is TRBV30, the J gene TRBJ2-1, with D possibly TRBD2 on 6 matching bases. CDR3 size: 13 residues. Germline V gene data show CDR1 as GTSNPN and CDR2 as SVGIG (reference sequence). V gave up 7 bases and J gave up 3 bases, with 13 bases separating them. Full variable domain (rest looked up from reference TRBV30 and TRBJ2-1): SQTIHQWPATLVQPVGSPLSLECTVEGTSNPNLYWYRQAAGRGLQLLFYSVGIGQISSEVPQNLSASRPQDRQFILSSKKLLLSDSGFYLCASPGTGYNEQFFGPGTRLTVL.

CDR3: CASARLGRRREDDEQYF. In DNA form, the CDR3 reads TGCGCCAGCGCAAGATTGGGCCGTCGGCGGGAGGACGACGAGCAGTACTTC. This chain links TRBV10-1 with TRBJ2-7, with TRBD2 identical over 8 bases. The germline V gene encodes CDR1 WNHNN and CDR2 SYGVQD (reference sequence). This CDR3 is built from 17 residues. Trimming cost V 8 bases and J 5 bases; bases outside gene matches: 20.

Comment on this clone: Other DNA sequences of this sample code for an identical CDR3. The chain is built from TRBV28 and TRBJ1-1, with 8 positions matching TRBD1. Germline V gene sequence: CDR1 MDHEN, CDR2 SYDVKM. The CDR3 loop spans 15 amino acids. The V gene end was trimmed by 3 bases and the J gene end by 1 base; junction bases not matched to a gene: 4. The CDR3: CASSFFGTGNTEAFF. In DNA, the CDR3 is TGTGCCAGCAGTTTCTTCGGGACAGGGAACACTGAAGCTTTCTTT.

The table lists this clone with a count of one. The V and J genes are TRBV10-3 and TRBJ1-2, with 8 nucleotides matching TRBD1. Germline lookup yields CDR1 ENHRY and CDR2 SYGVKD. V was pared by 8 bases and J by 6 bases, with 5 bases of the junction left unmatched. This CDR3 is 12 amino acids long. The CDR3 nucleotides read TGTGCCATCGGACAGGGCACGGATGGCTACACCTTC. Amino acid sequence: CAIGQGTDGYTF.

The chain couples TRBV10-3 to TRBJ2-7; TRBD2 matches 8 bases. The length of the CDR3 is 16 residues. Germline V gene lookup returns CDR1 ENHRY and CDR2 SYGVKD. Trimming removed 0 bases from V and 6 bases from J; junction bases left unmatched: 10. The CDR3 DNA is TGTGCCATCAGTGAGTCGACCTGGAGCGGGAGTTTCGAGCAGTACTTC. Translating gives CAISESTWSGSFEQYF.

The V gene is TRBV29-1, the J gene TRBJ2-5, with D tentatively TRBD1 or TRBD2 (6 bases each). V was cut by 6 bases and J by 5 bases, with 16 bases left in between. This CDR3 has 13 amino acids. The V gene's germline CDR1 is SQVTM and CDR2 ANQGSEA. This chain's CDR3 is CSVENRAGETQYF. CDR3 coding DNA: TGCAGCGTCGAGAACAGGGCGGGGGAGACCCAGTACTTC.

The CDR3 coding sequence is TGTGCCAGCAGGCCTTTCGCGGGACAGGGCGCAACTAACTATGGCTACACCTTC. This translates into CASRPFAGQGATNYGYTF. The chain combines TRBV7-9 with TRBJ1-2, with 9 bases fitting TRBD1. Germline V CDR1 and CDR2: SEHNR, FQNEAQ (reference sequence). With 6 bases clipped from V and 0 bases from J, the junction kept 14 bases outside the gene matches. There are 18 residues in the CDR3.

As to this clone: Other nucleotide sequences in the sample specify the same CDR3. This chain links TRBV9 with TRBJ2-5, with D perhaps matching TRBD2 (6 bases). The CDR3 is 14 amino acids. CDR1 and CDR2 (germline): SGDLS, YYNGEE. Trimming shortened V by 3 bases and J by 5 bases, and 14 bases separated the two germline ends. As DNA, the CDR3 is TGTGCCAGCAGCGCTCGTGGGAGCGGGGAGACCCAGTACTTC. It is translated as CASSARGSGETQYF.

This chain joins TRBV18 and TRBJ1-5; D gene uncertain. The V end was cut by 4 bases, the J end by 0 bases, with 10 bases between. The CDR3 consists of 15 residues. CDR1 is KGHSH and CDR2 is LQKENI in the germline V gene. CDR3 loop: CASSRSGDSNQPQHF. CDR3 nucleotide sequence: TGTGCCAGCTCACGGTCCGGGGATAGCAATCAGCCCCAGCATTTT.

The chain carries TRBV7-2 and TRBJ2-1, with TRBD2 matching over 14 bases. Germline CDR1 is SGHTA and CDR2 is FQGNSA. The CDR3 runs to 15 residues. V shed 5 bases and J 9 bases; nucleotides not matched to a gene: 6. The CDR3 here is CASSNKGLAGVEQFF. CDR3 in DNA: TGTGCCAGCAGCAACAAGGGACTAGCGGGAGTTGAGCAGTTCTTC.

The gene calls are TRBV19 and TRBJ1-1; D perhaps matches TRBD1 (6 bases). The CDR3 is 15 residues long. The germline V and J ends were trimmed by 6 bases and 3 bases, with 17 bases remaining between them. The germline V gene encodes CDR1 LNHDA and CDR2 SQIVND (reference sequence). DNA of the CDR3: TGTGCCAGTAGGACCCAACAGGGATGGTACACTGAAGCTTTCTTT. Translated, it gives CASRTQQGWYTEAFF.

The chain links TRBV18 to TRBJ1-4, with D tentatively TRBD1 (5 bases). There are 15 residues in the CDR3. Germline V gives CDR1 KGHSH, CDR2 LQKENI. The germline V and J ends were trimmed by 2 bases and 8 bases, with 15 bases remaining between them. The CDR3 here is CASSPSQGLGEKLFF. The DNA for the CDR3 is TGTGCCAGCTCACCATCTCAGGGCCTTGGCGAAAAACTGTTTTTT.

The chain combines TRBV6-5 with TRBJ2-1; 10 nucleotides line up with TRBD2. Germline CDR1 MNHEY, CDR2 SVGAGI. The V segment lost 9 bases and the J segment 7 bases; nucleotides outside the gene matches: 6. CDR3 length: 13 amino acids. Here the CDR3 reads CASRASGSNEQFF. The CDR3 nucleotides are TGTGCCAGTCGGGCTAGCGGGAGTAATGAGCAGTTCTTC.